The table lists the clone carrying this TCR beta chain with many counts. As yet, its antigen is unknown. The data are from a study of T cells in Graves' hyperthyroidism and ophthalmopathy. As for the study in general: Upon initial diagnosis and before any treatment, peripheral blood was collected. Study outcomes and limitations: Ophthalmopathy was separated from stable hyperthyroidism by a 13 V-J model.

Criteria for exclusion of patients were uncontrolled infection, other autoimmune disease, pregnancy or lactation. Out of around 10 ml of fresh peripheral blood came the PBMCs. RNA transcripts yielded amplified TCR beta CDR3 regions. An initial round of RT-PCR targeting the TCR CDR3 relied on the HTBI primer set. TCRdb passed the multiplex PCR reads through MiXCR, listing each CDR3 protein once. The sample carries hundreds of thousands of distinct CDR3 sequences, roughly 24% recorded once. The receptor was derived from a woman in her thirties with Graves' ophthalmopathy. The sample taken for sequencing was blood.

The CDR3 DNA sequence: TGTGCCAGCGCGACCGGAGGGGTGGTTGGCAATCAGCCCCAGCATTTT. It codes for CASATGGVVGNQPQHF. The chain recombines TRBV28 with TRBJ1-5; a possible D gene is TRBD1 (5 bases). CDR1 is MDHEN, CDR2 SYDVKM, per germline. With 8 bases removed from V and 2 bases from J, the gap between germline ends came to 19 bases. This CDR3 region has 16 residues.